These 20 T cell receptor beta chains originate from one sample sequenced in a study of CD8+ T cells in alopecia areata. Sample treatment: oral pan-JAK inhibitor, 5-10 mg twice daily. The authors extracted RNA and reverse transcribed it into cDNA as the sequencing template. Sequencing used immunoSEQ multiplex PCR; TCRdb keeps in-frame clones, though not all of them. The sample includes some 150,000 clones, about 85% of them seen just once. Sequences were derived from CD8+ T cells sorted from blood, sampled at week 4, from a patient treated with tofacitinib. The receptors shown here come from a human donor with alopecia areata.

The rearrangement uses TRBV30 and TRBJ2-1, with D possibly matching TRBD2 (5 bases). V lost 5 bases and J 10 bases, leaving 12 bases between the germline ends. Germline V CDR1 and CDR2: GTSNPN, SVGIG (reference sequence). CDR3 length equals 11 residues. The CDR3 DNA is TGTGCCTGGGGATCGAGCGGAGAGCAGTTCTTC. This encodes CAWGSSGEQFF.

Details on this clone: A read error may produce the germline difference seen at one junction end. The J gene is TRBJ2-4, the V gene TRBV5-4; the match to TRBD1 covers 8 bases. The germline V gene encodes CDR1 SGHNT and CDR2 YYREEE (reference sequence). The CDR3 is 12 amino acids. The CDR3 coding sequence is TGTGCCAGCAGCTTAGGGACAGGACTACATCGGTTC. Protein sequence: CASSLGTGLHRF.

This clone was seen just once. The chain links TRBV7-2 to TRBJ2-5, with TRBD1 matching 8 bases. Germline V lookup: CDR1 SGHTA, CDR2 FQGNSA. The CDR3 length is 15 residues. With V trimmed by 2 bases and J by 4 bases, 6 bases remained unmatched. The CDR3 DNA reads as TGTGCCAGCAGCTTAAATTCCGGACAGGGAGAGACCCAGTACTTC. Protein sequence: CASSLNSGQGETQYF.

The J gene is TRBJ2-7, the V gene TRBV4-1; D may be TRBD2 (6 bases). Trimming removed 2 bases from V and 2 bases from J, with 13 bases in between. Germline-derived CDR1 and CDR2 are MGHRA and YSYEKL. The CDR3 has 15 amino acids. The CDR3: CASSQRGGAPYEQYF. In nucleotides, the CDR3 is TGCGCCAGCAGCCAACGAGGCGGGGCCCCCTACGAGCAGTACTTC.

The CDR3 sequence is CASSLAVGVKNIQYF. CDR3 DNA sequence: TGCGCCAGCAGCTTGGCTGTGGGTGTCAAAAACATTCAGTACTTC. The chain has TRBV5-1 and TRBJ2-4; D is uncertain. This CDR3 region has 15 residues. Germline V CDR1 and CDR2: SGHRS, YFSETQ. V lost 0 bases and J lost 3, with 10 bases in between.

V usage is TRBV7-9 and J usage is TRBJ2-3; D possibly corresponds to TRBD2 (6 bases). Trimming shortened V by 3 bases and J by 4 bases, and 8 bases separated the two germline ends. The CDR3 totals 13 residues. CDR1 is SEHNR and CDR2 is FQNEAQ in the germline V gene (reference sequence). CDR3 DNA sequence: TGTGCCAGCAGCTTGGAGGGCCCAGATACGCAGTATTTT. It translates to CASSLEGPDTQYF.

This clone has just a few counts. Relative to the germline gene, one junction end is altered; a read error may explain this. CDR3 amino acids: CASSLAQHRATNTGELFF. The CDR3 coding sequence is TGTGCTAGCAGCTTAGCGCAACACAGGGCAACGAACACCGGGGAGCTGTTTTTT. This chain connects TRBV7-7 to TRBJ2-2, with TRBD1 as a possible D gene (6 bases). CDR3 size: 18 residues. Germline V lookup: CDR1 SSHAT, CDR2 FNYEAQ (reference sequence).

V usage is TRBV10-2 and J usage is TRBJ1-6; the D is unclear. V was pared by 6 bases and J by 0 bases, with 3 bases between. The length of the CDR3 is 13 residues. Germline CDR1 reads WSHSY; CDR2 reads SAAADI. The CDR3 sequence is CASSPSYNSPLHF. The CDR3, as DNA: TGCGCCAGCAGCCCCTCCTATAATTCACCCCTCCACTTT.

The V and J genes are TRBV7-9 and TRBJ2-5; 10 nucleotides line up with TRBD2. Germline V gene lookup returns CDR1 SEHNR and CDR2 FQNEAQ (reference sequence). The CDR3 runs 14 residues. V lost 4 bases, J lost 5 bases, and 4 bases stayed unmatched. The CDR3 here is CASSSSGRAETQYF. CDR3 sequence (DNA): TGTGCCAGCAGCTCTAGCGGGAGAGCGGAGACCCAGTACTTC.

The chain carries TRBV10-3 and TRBJ2-5, with 8 bases aligning to TRBD2. The junction had 5 bases not matched to a gene; V was cut back by 0 bases and J by 2 bases. The CDR3 covers 16 residues. CDR1 is ENHRY and CDR2 is SYGVKD in the germline V gene. The CDR3 region is CAISESAGGTQETQYF. The CDR3 nucleotides read TGTGCCATCAGTGAGTCGGCGGGAGGTACTCAAGAGACCCAGTACTTC.

The chain uses TRBV10-2 and TRBJ2-7, with TRBD2 as a possible D gene (5 bases). Germline V CDR1 and CDR2: WSHSY, SAAADI. This CDR3 region has 15 residues. The V gene lost 10 bases and the J gene lost 0 bases, with 19 bases spanning the gap. CDR3 DNA: TGCGCCACCGAACAAGGACTGGGTAGCTCCTACGAGCAGTACTTC. Encoded protein: CATEQGLGSSYEQYF.

This clone occurred once. This chain uses TRBV2 with TRBJ2-2; 8 nucleotides align to TRBD1. V was clipped by 3 bases and J by 6 bases; unmatched bases: 9. CDR3 length: 16 residues. From germline, CDR1 is SNHLY and CDR2 FYNNEI. This chain's CDR3 is CASSEGQGAVSGELFF. CDR3 nucleotide sequence: TGTGCCAGCAGTGAGGGGCAGGGGGCGGTATCCGGGGAGCTGTTTTTT.

The genes are TRBV11-2 and TRBJ2-5; 12 bases are a match to TRBD2. The junction had 3 bases not matched to a gene; V was cut back by 3 bases and J by 4 bases. The germline gives CDR1 SGHAT, CDR2 FQNNGV. The CDR3 covers 15 residues. CDR3 sequence reads: CASSLTSGGSETQYF. Written as DNA, the CDR3 is TGTGCCAGCAGCTTGACTAGCGGGGGATCAGAGACCCAGTACTTC.

The chain joins TRBV5-6 to TRBJ2-7; no firm D call. Trimming removed 1 base from V and 5 bases from J, with 13 bases in between. The CDR3 is 14 amino acids. Per the germline V gene, CDR1 is SGHDT and CDR2 is YYEEEE. The CDR3 loop is CASSLPGLLHEQYF. CDR3 in DNA: TGTGCCAGCAGCTTGCCGGGTCTCCTCCACGAGCAGTACTTC.

There are a few counts of this clone. The chain is built from TRBV5-1 and TRBJ2-1, with a tentative D call TRBD1 (5 bases). Trimming took 3 bases from V and 7 from J, leaving 11 bases between them. CDR3 length: 13 amino acids. In germline, CDR1 is SGHRS, CDR2 YFSETQ. CDR3 in DNA: TGCGCCAGCAGCTACTACCAGGGAAATGAGCAGTTCTTC. Protein: CASSYYQGNEQFF. The full variable domain, its missing parts supplied by reference TRBV5-1 and TRBJ2-1, is KAGVTQTPRYLIKTRGQQVTLSCSPISGHRSVSWYQQTPGQGLQFLFEYFSETQRNKGNFPGRFSGRQFSNSRSEMNVSTLELGDSALYLCASSYYQGNEQFFGPGTRLTVL.

This chain connects TRBV19 to TRBJ2-4, with D uncertain. The germline V gene encodes CDR1 LNHDA and CDR2 SQIVND (reference sequence). V lost 1 base, J lost 3 bases, and 4 bases lay in between. The CDR3 length is 13 residues. The DNA for the CDR3 is TGTGCCAGTAGTATAGTCCGCAAAAACATTCAGTACTTC. Translation gives CASSIVRKNIQYF.

In its sample, this clone was seen a few times. This chain connects TRBV11-2 to TRBJ2-2; D not resolved. The CDR3 sequence is 11 residues long. V lost 5 bases, J lost 8 bases, and 6 bases lay in between. The germline V gene has CDR1 SGHAT and CDR2 FQNNGV. In DNA form, the CDR3 reads TGTGCCAGCAGCCAGTCGGGGGAGCTGTTTTTT. It specifies CASSQSGELFF.

The chain couples TRBV29-1 to TRBJ2-2; D remains unclear. CDR1 and CDR2 (germline): SQVTM, ANQGSEA. V lost 3 bases and J lost 2, with 7 bases in between. CDR3 length: 13 residues. The CDR3 nucleotides read TGCAGCGTTGAGGTACCCAACACCGGGGAGCTGTTTTTT. Residues: CSVEVPNTGELFF.

The rearrangement uses TRBV10-3 and TRBJ2-1; 13 nucleotides line up with TRBD2. The CDR3 sequence is 17 residues long. The ends lost 4 bases at V and 6 bases at J; junction bases unmatched: 9. Looked up from germline, CDR1 is ENHRY and CDR2 is SYGVKD. The CDR3 sequence is CAISAGGLAGEGNEQFF. CDR3 in DNA: TGTGCCATCAGTGCGGGTGGACTAGCGGGAGAGGGCAATGAGCAGTTCTTC.

The chain joins TRBV6-5 to TRBJ1-1, with D unclear. The germline V gene has CDR1 MNHEY and CDR2 SVGAGI. V gave up 2 bases and J gave up 7 bases, with 11 bases separating them. This CDR3 is built from 13 residues. CDR3 in DNA: TGTGCCAGCAGTTACGGGTGGGCAAGTGAAGCTTTCTTT. Protein: CASSYGWASEAFF.